The source of this T cell receptor (beta chain) is a study of identical twins. V shed 4 bases, J shed 8 bases, and the junction held 6 bases outside the gene matches. Germline values: CDR1 SGHRS, CDR2 YFSETQ. This CDR3 comprises 14 residues. Healthy Caucasians supplied all donations. TCRdb ran MiXCR on the 5' RACE reads and lists one entry per CDR3 protein. This repertoire shows 200,000 to 250,000 distinct CDR3 sequences, roughly 13% found once; its top ten account for roughly 3.7%. This clonotype was seen a handful of times. Antigen specificity is unknown. The study's findings and limits: For monozygotic twins, models underestimated out-of-frame TCR alpha sharing. Beta out-of-frame sequences showed weaker excess sharing between twins.

These sequences were also reported in another study, on yellow fever vaccine responses in identical twins.

The J gene is TRBJ2-1, the V gene TRBV5-1, with 10 nucleotides matching TRBD1. Sequencing used memory (CD45RO+) T cells sorted from blood. The sequence was obtained from a woman aged 18 to 35 in good health. The CDR3, as DNA: TGCGCCAGCAGCATCCGGGACAGGGGTTATGAGCAGTTCTTC. Translation: CASSIRDRGYEQFF.